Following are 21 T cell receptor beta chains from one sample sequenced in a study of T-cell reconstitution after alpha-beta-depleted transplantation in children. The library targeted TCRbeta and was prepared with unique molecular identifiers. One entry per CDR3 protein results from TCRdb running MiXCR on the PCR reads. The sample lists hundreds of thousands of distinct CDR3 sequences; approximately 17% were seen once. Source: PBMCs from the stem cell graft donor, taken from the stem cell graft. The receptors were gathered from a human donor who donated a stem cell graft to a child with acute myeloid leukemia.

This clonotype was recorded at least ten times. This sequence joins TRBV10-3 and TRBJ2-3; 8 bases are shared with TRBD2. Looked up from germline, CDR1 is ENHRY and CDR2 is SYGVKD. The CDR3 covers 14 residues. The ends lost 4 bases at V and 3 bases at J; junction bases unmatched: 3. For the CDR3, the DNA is TGTGCCATCAGTGCCGGGGGGGGAACAGATACGCAGTATTTT. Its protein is CAISAGGGTDTQYF.

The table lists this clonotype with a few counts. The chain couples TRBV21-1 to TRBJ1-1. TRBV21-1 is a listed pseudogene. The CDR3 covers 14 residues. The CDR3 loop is CASSKDSLNTEAFF. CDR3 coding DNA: TGTGCCAGCAGCAAAGACAGTTTGAACACTGAAGCTTTCTTT.

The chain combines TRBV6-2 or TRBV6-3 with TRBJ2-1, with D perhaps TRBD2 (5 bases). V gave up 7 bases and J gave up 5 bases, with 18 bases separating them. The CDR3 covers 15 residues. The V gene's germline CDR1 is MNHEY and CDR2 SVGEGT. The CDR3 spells CASKGSGHGDNEQFF. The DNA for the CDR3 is TGTGCCAGCAAGGGCAGCGGCCACGGAGACAATGAGCAGTTCTTC.

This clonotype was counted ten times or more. CDR3 sequence reads: CASSLGGRADTQYF. CDR3 sequence (DNA): TGTGCCAGCAGCTTAGGGGGCCGGGCAGATACGCAGTATTTT. This chain uses TRBV11-2 with TRBJ2-3; possible D gene TRBD1, 5 bases. The CDR3 extends over 14 amino acids. Trimming pared 1 base from V and 4 bases from J, leaving 9 bases between. The germline V gene has CDR1 SGHAT and CDR2 FQNNGV.

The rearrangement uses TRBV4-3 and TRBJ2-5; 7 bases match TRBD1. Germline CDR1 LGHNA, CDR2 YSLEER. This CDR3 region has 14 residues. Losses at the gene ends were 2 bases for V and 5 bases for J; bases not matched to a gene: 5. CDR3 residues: CASSQNRGGETQYF. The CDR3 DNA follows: TGCGCCAGCAGCCAAAACAGGGGTGGCGAGACCCAGTACTTC.

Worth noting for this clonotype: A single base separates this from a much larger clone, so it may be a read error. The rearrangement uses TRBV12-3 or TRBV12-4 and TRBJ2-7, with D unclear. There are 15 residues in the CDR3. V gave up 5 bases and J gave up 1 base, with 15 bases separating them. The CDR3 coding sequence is TGTGCCAGCAGTCCCCTGCCGGCTAGTTCCTACGAGCAGTACTTC. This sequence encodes CASSPLPASSYEQYF.

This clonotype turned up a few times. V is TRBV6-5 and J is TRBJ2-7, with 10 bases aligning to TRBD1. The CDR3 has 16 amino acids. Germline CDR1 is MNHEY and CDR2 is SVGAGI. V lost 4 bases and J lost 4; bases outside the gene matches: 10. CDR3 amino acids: CASSSGQGNHSYEQYF. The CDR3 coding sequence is TGTGCCAGCAGTTCGGGACAGGGGAATCACTCTTACGAGCAGTACTTC.

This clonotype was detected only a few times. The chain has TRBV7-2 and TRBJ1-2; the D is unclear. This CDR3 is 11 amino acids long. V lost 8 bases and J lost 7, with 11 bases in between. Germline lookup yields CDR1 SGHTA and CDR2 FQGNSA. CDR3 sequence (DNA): TGTGCCAGCCCCCTTTCTAGTGGCTACACCTTC. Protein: CASPLSSGYTF.

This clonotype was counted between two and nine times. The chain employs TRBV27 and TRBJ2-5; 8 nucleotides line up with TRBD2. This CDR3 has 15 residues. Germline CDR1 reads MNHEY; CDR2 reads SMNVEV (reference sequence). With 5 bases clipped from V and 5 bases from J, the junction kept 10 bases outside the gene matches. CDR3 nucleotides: TGTGCCAGCAGTCAAAGGACTAGCTCGGGCGAGACCCAGTACTTC. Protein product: CASSQRTSSGETQYF.

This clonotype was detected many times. Here the CDR3 reads CSASTLGGMNGELFF. In DNA form, the CDR3 reads TGCAGTGCTAGCACCCTTGGCGGGATGAACGGGGAGCTGTTTTTT. The chain links TRBV20-1 to TRBJ2-2, with a weak D call TRBD2 (6 bases). This CDR3 has 15 amino acids. V lost 3 bases to trimming and J lost 7 bases, with 18 bases between them. Germline values: CDR1 DFQATT, CDR2 SNEGSKA (reference sequence).

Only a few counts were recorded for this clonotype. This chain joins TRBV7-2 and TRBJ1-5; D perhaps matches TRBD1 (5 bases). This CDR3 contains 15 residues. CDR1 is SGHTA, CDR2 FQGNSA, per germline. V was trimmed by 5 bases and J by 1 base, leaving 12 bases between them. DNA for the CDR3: TGTGCCAGCAGCGCTACAGGTAACAGCAATCAGCCCCAGCATTTT. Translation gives CASSATGNSNQPQHF.

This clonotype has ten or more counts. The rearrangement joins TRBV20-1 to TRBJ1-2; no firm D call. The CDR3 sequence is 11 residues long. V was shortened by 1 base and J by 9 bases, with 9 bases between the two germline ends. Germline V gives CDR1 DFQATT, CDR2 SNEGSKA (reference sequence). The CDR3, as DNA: TGCAGTGCTAGAGGGCCCATGAGCTACACCTTC. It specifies CSARGPMSYTF.

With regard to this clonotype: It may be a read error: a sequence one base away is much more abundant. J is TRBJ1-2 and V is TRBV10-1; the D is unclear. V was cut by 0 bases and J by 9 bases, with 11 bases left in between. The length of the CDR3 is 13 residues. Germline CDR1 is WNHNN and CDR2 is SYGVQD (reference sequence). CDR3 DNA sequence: TGCGCCAGCAGTGAGTCGACACTGAGCAGCTACACCTTC. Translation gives CASSESTLSSYTF.

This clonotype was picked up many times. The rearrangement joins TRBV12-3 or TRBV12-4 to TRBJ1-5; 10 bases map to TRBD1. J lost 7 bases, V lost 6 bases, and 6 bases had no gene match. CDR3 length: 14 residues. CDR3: CASRGTGADQPQHF. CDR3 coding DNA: TGTGCCAGCAGGGGGACAGGGGCAGACCAGCCCCAGCATTTT.

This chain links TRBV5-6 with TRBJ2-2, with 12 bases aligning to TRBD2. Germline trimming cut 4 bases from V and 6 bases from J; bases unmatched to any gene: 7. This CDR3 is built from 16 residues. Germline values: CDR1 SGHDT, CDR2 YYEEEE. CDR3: CASSPRTSGAAGELFF. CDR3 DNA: TGTGCCAGCAGCCCAAGGACTAGCGGGGCAGCCGGGGAGCTGTTTTTT.

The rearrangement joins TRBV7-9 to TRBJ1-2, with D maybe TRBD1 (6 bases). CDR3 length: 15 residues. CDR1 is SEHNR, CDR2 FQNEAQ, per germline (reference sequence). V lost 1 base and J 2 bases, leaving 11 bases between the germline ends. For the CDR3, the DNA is TGTGCCAGCAGCTTAGACAATGGACAGAACTATGGCTACACCTTC. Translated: CASSLDNGQNYGYTF.

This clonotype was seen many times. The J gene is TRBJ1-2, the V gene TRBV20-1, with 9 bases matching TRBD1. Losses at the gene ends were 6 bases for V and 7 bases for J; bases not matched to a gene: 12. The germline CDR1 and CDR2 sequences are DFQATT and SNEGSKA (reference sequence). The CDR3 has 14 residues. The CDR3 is CSANTGTGSGGYTF. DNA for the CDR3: TGCAGTGCCAATACCGGGACAGGGTCGGGTGGCTACACCTTC.

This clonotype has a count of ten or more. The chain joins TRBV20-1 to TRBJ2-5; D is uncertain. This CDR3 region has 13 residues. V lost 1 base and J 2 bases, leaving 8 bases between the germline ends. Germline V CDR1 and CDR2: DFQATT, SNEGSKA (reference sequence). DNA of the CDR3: TGCAGTGCTAGAGGTCAGCTTCAAGAGACCCAGTACTTC. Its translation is CSARGQLQETQYF.

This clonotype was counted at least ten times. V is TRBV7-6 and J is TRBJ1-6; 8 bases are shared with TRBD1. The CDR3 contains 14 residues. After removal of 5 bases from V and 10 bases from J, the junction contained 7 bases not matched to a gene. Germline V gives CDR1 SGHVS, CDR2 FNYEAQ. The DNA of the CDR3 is TGTGCCAGCAGCCCCTCAGGGGGCGGATCACCCCTCCACTTT. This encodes CASSPSGGGSPLHF.

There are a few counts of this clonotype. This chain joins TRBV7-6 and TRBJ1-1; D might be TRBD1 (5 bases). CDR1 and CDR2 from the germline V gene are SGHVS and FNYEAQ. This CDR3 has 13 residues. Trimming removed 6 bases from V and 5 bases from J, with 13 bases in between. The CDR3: CASRRGTRTEAFF. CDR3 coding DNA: TGTGCCAGCAGGCGCGGGACCAGAACTGAAGCTTTCTTT. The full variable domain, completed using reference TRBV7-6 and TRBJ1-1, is GAGVSQSPRYKVTKRGQDVALRCDPISGHVSLYWYRQALGQGPEFLTYFNYEAQQDKSGLPNDRFSAERPEGSISTLTIQRTEQRDSAMYRCASRRGTRTEAFFGQGTRLTVV.

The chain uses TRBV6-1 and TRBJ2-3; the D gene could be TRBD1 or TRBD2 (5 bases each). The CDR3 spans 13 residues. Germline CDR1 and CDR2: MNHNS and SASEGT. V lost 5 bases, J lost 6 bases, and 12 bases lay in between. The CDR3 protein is CASSRDDPDTQYF. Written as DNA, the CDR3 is TGTGCCAGCAGTCGGGACGATCCGGATACGCAGTATTTT.